These 5 T cell receptor beta chains were sequenced from one sample in a study of response to subunit inactivated influenza vaccine. Using its own MiXCR run on the RT-PCR reads, TCRdb lists one record per CDR3 protein. The sample carries approximately 300,000 distinct CDR3 sequences, approximately 20% recorded once. Sequences were derived from PBMCs from blood, sampled less than 22 months after vaccination. The receptor set was obtained from a man between 50 and 69 years old who received an inactivated influenza vaccine.

A single count supports this clonotype. The V call is TRBV11-2, the J call TRBJ2-3; 12 bases line up with TRBD2. Germline V CDR1 and CDR2: SGHAT, FQNNGV. The CDR3 totals 20 residues. Trimming cost V 5 bases and J 0 bases; bases outside gene matches: 15. The CDR3 DNA sequence: TGTGCCAGCAGCCACTTTTTGTGGCTAGCGGGGGGGAATAGCACAGATACGCAGTATTTT. Translation gives CASSHFLWLAGGNSTDTQYF.

The CDR3 DNA reads as TGTGCCACCGGCAAAGAGATAAGGTCACCCCTCCACTTT. Amino acids: CATGKEIRSPLHF. This chain joins TRBV10-3 and TRBJ1-6; D uncertain. The CDR3 has 13 residues. Germline V lookup: CDR1 ENHRY, CDR2 SYGVKD. Trimming removed 10 bases from V and 10 bases from J, with 17 bases in between.

The V and J genes are TRBV10-3 and TRBJ2-1; 7 positions agree with TRBD1. CDR3 size: 15 residues. Germline CDR1 is ENHRY and CDR2 is SYGVKD. J was trimmed by 6 bases and V by 7 bases; bases with no gene match: 12. CDR3 region: CAINPTGIDGNEQFF. The CDR3 DNA is TGTGCCATCAACCCGACAGGGATTGATGGCAATGAGCAGTTCTTC.

This clonotype was detected many times. CDR3 sequence reads: CASTKGQGTYGYTF. The DNA of the CDR3 is TGTGCCAGCACAAAAGGACAGGGAACCTATGGCTACACCTTC. The chain employs TRBV7-9 and TRBJ1-2; 8 bases match TRBD1. Germline assignment: CDR1 SEHNR and CDR2 FQNEAQ (reference sequence). CDR3 length: 14 amino acids. The ends lost 7 bases at V and 4 bases at J; junction bases unmatched: 8.

This clonotype showed up just a few times. V and J are TRBV29-1 and TRBJ1-5, with 7 bases matching TRBD1. V dropped 6 bases and J dropped 2; count of bases not matched to a gene: 7. This CDR3 has 14 residues. Germline V CDR1 and CDR2: SQVTM, ANQGSEA. CDR3 protein: CSVSGGAGNQPQHF. DNA for the CDR3: TGCAGCGTATCAGGGGGGGCGGGCAATCAGCCCCAGCATTTT.